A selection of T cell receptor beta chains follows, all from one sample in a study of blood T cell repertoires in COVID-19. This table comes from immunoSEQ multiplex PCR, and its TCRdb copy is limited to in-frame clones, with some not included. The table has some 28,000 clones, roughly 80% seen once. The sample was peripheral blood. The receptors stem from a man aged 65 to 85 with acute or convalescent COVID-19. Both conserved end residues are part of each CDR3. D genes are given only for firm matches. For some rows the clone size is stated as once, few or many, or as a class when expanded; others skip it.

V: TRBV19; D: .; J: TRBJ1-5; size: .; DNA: TGTGCCAGTAGTGATCAGGGTTTGAGCAATCAGCCCCAGCATTTT; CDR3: CASSDQGLSNQPQHF
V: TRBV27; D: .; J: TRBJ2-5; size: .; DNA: TGTGCCAGCAGTGCTACATCGGGGACCCAGTACTTC; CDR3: CASSATSGTQYF
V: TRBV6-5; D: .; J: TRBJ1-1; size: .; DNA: TGTGCCAGCAGTCGCAACACGAACACTGAAGCTTTCTTT; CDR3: CASSRNTNTEAFF
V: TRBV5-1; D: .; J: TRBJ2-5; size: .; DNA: TGCGCCAGCGCGCCCATAAACAGGGTGGAGACCCAGTACTTC; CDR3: CASAPINRVETQYF
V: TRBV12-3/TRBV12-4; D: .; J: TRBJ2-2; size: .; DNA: TGTGCCAGCAGTTGGAGGGGGCACGGGGAGCTGTTTTTT; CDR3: CASSWRGHGELFF
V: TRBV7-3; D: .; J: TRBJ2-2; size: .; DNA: TGTGCCAGCAGCTCGGAGGTTGCAACCGGGGAGCTGTTTTTT; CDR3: CASSSEVATGELFF
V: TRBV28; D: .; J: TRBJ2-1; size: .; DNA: TGTGCCAGCAGCCCTCCGTCGGGTCTTGGGTTCTTC; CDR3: CASSPPSGLGFF
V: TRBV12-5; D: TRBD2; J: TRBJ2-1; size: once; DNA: TGTGCTAGTGGTCGAACCGGGACTAGCGGGAGTTCCTATGAGCAGTTCTTC; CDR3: CASGRTGTSGSSYEQFF
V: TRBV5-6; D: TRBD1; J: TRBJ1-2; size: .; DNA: TGTGCCAGCAGCTCGGGACAGACTGAAATCTATGGCTACACCTTC; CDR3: CASSSGQTEIYGYTF
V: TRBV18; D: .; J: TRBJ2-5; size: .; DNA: TGTGCCAGCTCACCAAGCATTGGTGAGACCCAGTACTTC; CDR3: CASSPSIGETQYF
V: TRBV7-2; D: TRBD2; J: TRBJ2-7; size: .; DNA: TGTGCCAGCAGCTCGGGACTAGCGGGGGGTGCATACGAGCAGTACTTC; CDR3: CASSSGLAGGAYEQYF
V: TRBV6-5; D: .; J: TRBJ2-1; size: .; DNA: TGTGCCAGCAGTTACCCGCGACTACGGGAGTTCTTC; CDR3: CASSYPRLREFF
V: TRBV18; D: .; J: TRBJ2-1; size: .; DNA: TGTGCCAGCTCACCCGGACAGCTTAACCCACCCTACAATGAGCAGTTCTTC; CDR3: CASSPGQLNPPYNEQFF
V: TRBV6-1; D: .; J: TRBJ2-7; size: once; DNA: TGTGCCAGCAGTGAACGGGGGTCGGGCGAGCAGTACTTC; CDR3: CASSERGSGEQYF
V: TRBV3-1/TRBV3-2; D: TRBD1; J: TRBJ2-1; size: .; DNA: TGTGCCAGCAGCCAGCCCGGGACAGGGAGGAATGAGCAGTTCTTC; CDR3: CASSQPGTGRNEQFF
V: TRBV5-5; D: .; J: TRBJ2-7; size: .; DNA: TGTGCCAGCAGCACGGACACCTACGAGCAGTACTTC; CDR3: CASSTDTYEQYF
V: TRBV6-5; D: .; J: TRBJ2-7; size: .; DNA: TGTGCCAGCAGTCGAGGGACACGGGGCGAGCAGTACTTC; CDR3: CASSRGTRGEQYF
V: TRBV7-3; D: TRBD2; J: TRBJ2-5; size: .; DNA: TGTGCCAGCAGCTTAAGAGAACTAGCGGGGCGAATGGAGACCCAGTACTTC; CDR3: CASSLRELAGRMETQYF
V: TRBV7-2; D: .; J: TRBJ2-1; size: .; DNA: TGTGCCAGCAACGACGGCGAGGGTAATGAGCAGTTCTTC; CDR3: CASNDGEGNEQFF
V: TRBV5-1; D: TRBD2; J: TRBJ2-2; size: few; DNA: TGCGCCAGCAGCACGAAAGGACTAGCGGGGGGTAGTACCGGGGAGCTGTTTTTT; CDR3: CASSTKGLAGGSTGELFF
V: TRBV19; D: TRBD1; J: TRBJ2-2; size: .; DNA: TGTGCCAGTACCCTAGGACCGGGACAGAGCCTTTTGAACACCGGGGAGCTGTTTTTT; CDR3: CASTLGPGQSLLNTGELFF
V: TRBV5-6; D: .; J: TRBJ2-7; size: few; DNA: TGTGCCAGCAGCGTTGACAAGTACGAGCAGTACTTC; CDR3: CASSVDKYEQYF
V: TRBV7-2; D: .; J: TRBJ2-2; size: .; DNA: TGTGCCAGCAGCTTAGATGGTTCACTCACCGGGGAGCTGTTTTTT; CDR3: CASSLDGSLTGELFF
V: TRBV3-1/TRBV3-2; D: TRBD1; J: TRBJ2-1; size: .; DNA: TGTGCCAGCAGCCCCCGGGACAGGGATTACAATGAGCAGTTCTTC; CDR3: CASSPRDRDYNEQFF
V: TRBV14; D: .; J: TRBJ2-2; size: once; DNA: TGTGCCAGCAGCCAAGGGGCCGTCACCGGGGAGCTGTTTTTT; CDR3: CASSQGAVTGELFF
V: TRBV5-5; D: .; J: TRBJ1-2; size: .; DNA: TGTGCCAGCAGCGACATGGCAGGGCTGGGTTCTGGCTACACCTTC; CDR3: CASSDMAGLGSGYTF
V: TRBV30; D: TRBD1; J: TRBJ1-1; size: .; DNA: TGTGCCTGGAATGCAGGGGGCCGGGGCACTGAAGCTTTCTTT; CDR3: CAWNAGGRGTEAFF
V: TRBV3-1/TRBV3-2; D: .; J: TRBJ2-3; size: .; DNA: TGTGCCAGCAGCCTTAGGAGTACAGATACGCAGTATTTT; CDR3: CASSLRSTDTQYF
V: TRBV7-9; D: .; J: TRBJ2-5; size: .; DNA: TGTGCCAGCAGCTTAGTTGGGGAGTTACAGACCCAGTACTTC; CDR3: CASSLVGELQTQYF
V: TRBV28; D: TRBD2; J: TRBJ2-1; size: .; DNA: TGTGCCAGCAGTCCCAACCCCTGGACTAGCGGTTACAATGAGCAGTTCTTC; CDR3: CASSPNPWTSGYNEQFF
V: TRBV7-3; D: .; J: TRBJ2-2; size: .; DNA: TGTGCCAGCAGCTTATCCGGAACAGTCACCACCGGGGAGCTGTTTTTT; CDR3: CASSLSGTVTTGELFF
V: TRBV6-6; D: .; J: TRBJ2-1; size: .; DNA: TGTGCCAGCAGTTACACCGGGGTCGATGAGCAGTTCTTC; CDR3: CASSYTGVDEQFF
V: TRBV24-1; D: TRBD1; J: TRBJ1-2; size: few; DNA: TGTGCCACCAGCGGGACAGGGGGGCCAAACGATGGTGGCTACACCTTC; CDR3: CATSGTGGPNDGGYTF
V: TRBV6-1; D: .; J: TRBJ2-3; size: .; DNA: TGTGCCAGCAGTGACAGGGCCCCCGATACGCAGTATTTT; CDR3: CASSDRAPDTQYF
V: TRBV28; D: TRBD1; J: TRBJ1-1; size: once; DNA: TGTGCCAGCAGTCTAAGACAGGGGGTAAGGCCCCTCGACACTGAAGCTTTCTTT; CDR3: CASSLRQGVRPLDTEAFF
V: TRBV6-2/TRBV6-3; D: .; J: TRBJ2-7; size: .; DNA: TGTGCCAGCAGCTCGGGAGCAACCTACGAGCAGTACTTC; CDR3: CASSSGATYEQYF
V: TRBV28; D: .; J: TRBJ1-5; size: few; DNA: TGTGCCAGCAGTTTAGTCGGTCAGGGAAAACAGCCCCAGCATTTT; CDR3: CASSLVGQGKQPQHF
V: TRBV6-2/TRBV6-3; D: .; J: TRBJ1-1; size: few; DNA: TGTGCCAGCAGTTACAGCCGGGGTAGGCAGACTGAAGCTTTCTTT; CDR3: CASSYSRGRQTEAFF
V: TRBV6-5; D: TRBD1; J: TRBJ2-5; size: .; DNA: TGTGCCAGCAGAGCAGGGGGTATCGAGACCCAGTACTTC; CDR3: CASRAGGIETQYF
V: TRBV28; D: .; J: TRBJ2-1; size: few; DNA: TGTGCCAGCACCTGGACTAACACCCCTGAGCAGTTCTTC; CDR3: CASTWTNTPEQFF
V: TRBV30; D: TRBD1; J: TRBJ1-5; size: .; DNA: TGTGCCTGGAGTGTACAGGGGGACCAGCCCCAGCATTTT; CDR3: CAWSVQGDQPQHF
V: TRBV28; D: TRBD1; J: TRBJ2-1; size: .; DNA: TGTGCCAGCAGTAATGGACAGGGAGTAAGTAATGAGCAGTTCTTC; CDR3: CASSNGQGVSNEQFF
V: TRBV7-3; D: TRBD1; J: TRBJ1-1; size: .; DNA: TGTGCCAGCAGCGTACAGGGGGACACTGAAGCTTTCTTT; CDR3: CASSVQGDTEAFF
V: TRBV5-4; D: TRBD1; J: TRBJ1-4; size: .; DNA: TGTGCCAGCAGCTTGGGACAGGGGGCCTATGAAAAACTGTTTTTT; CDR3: CASSLGQGAYEKLFF
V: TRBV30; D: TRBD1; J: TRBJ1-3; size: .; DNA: TGTGCCTGGGGGTTAACCCCGACAGGGGCTGGAAACACCATATATTTT; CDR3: CAWGLTPTGAGNTIYF
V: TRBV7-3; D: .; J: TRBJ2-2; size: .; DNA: TGTGCCAGCAGCTTGCCTTATAGCGGAGGAGGAACCGGGGAGCTGTTTTTT; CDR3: CASSLPYSGGGTGELFF
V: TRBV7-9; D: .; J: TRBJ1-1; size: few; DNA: TGTGCCAGCAGCCGGGACACTGAAGCTTTCTTT; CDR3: CASSRDTEAFF
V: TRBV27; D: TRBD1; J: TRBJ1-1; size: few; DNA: TGTGCCAGCAGTTTCTTGACGGGACAGGTATTAGCTTTCTTT; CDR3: CASSFLTGQVLAFF